This record concerns one TCR beta chain sequence. The antigen is not known. Time point denoted: after neoadjuvant nivolumab, at surgical resection. The data derive from a study of neoadjuvant anti-PD-1 for oral cavity cancer. Study observations and caveats: Treg/Th17 ratio rose with pretreatment blood and fell with post-treatment tumor TCRbeta clonality.

The method was immunoSEQ multiplex PCR; TCRdb's version includes in-frame clones alone and lacks a portion of them. The sample lists tens of thousands of clones; roughly nine tenths were seen once. The CDR3 has 13 amino acids. The V gene's germline CDR1 is SGHKS and CDR2 YYEKEE (reference sequence). V was shortened by 4 bases and J by 6 bases, with 14 bases between the two germline ends. Sequenced material: PBMCs, taken after nivolumab (anti-PD-1) treatment. The TCR was taken from a person between 40 and 79 years old with oral cavity squamous cell carcinoma. The rearrangement links TRBV5-5 to TRBJ2-7; D not resolved. This chain's CDR3 is CASSPIPESEQYF. Here the CDR3 DNA reads TGTGCCAGCAGCCCCATACCTGAGTCCGAGCAGTACTTC.